This T cell receptor beta chain was observed in a study of blood T cell repertoires in COVID-19. Study background: Acute-phase and convalescent COVID-19 samples originated in the United States, Italy and Spain. In each case, the material was cDNA or gDNA derived from T cells, B-cell-depleted T cells, or PBMCs.

Trimming left V 3 bases short and J 6 bases short, with 8 bases between. Germline CDR1 SQVTM, CDR2 ANQGSEA. This CDR3 spans 11 amino acids. Followed over time, Seattle patients had been enrolled while infection was active. Worth noting for this clone: The same CDR3 can be traced to other DNA sequences in this sample.

Per the original methods: Estimation of nucleated cell counts relied on the amplification of reference gene primers. The data were produced by immunoSEQ multiplex PCR, yet TCRdb's version contains in-frame clones alone and is incomplete. V, J and clone size reflect that table, while D and trimming were determined from the DNA. The sample holds approximately 530,000 clones, roughly nine tenths seen once. V is TRBV29-1 and J is TRBJ1-1, with D possibly being TRBD1 (6 bases). The TCR originated in a woman aged 45 to 65 with COVID-19, enrolled during active disease. Sequencing used peripheral blood. CDR3 amino acids: CSVDRGAEAFF. CDR3 DNA sequence: TGCAGCGTTGACAGGGGTGCTGAAGCTTTCTTT.